Below are 29 T cell receptor beta chains sequenced from a single sample in a study of cytomegalovirus exposure and HLA in healthy donors. PCR used 60 Vbeta primers and 13 Jbeta primers. TCRdb keeps only in-frame clones here, not all; method: immunoSEQ multiplex PCR. The sample has about 110,000 clones, under 80% seen once; the top ten hold roughly 4.2%. Material: PBMCs. The receptors here all came from a woman aged 40 to 50 in good health and CMV-seropositive.

The V and J genes are TRBV5-1 and TRBJ2-5, with D possibly TRBD2 on 5 matching bases. This CDR3 contains 14 residues. Germline CDR1 and CDR2: SGHRS and YFSETQ. Trimming shortened V by 3 bases and J by 1 base, and 10 bases separated the two germline ends. The CDR3 protein is CASSSASGQETQYF. The DNA of the CDR3 is TGCGCCAGCAGCTCGGCCAGCGGCCAAGAGACCCAGTACTTC. Complete variable domain (other parts from reference TRBV5-1 and TRBJ2-5): KAGVTQTPRYLIKTRGQQVTLSCSPISGHRSVSWYQQTPGQGLQFLFEYFSETQRNKGNFPGRFSGRQFSNSRSEMNVSTLELGDSALYLCASSSASGQETQYFGPGTRLLVL.

V and J are TRBV19 and TRBJ2-7; 9 bases are a match to TRBD1. The germline CDR1 and CDR2 sequences are LNHDA and SQIVND (reference sequence). V lost 3 bases to trimming and J lost 5 bases; unmatched junction nucleotides: 5. This CDR3 contains 14 residues. CDR3 residues: CASSIRDRVHEQYF. As DNA, the CDR3 is TGTGCCAGTAGTATCCGGGACAGGGTCCACGAGCAGTACTTC.

The chain couples TRBV6-6 to TRBJ1-5; D is unresolved. Germline V gene lookup returns CDR1 MNHNY and CDR2 SVGAGI (reference sequence). With 6 bases removed from V and 0 bases from J, the gap between germline ends came to 6 bases. The CDR3 has 13 amino acids. CDR3 nucleotide sequence: TGTGCCAGCAGGGAGCATAGCAATCAGCCCCAGCATTTT. It encodes CASREHSNQPQHF.

This chain connects TRBV6-6 to TRBJ1-5, with 9 bases fitting TRBD1. Germline V gives CDR1 MNHNY, CDR2 SVGAGI (reference sequence). V lost 6 bases and J lost 7; bases outside the gene matches: 4. The CDR3 consists of 13 residues. This CDR3 is CASRLTGGQPQHF. The CDR3 DNA is TGTGCCAGCAGACTGACAGGGGGGCAGCCCCAGCATTTT.

Only one count was recorded for this clone. One end of the junction fails to match germline, which may point to a read error. The rearrangement joins TRBV7-9 to TRBJ2-3; 10 bases are shared with TRBD2. CDR3 length: 15 amino acids. Germline CDR1 SEHNR, CDR2 FQNEAQ (reference sequence). CDR3 region: CSSSLAGGRTDTQYF. CDR3 DNA sequence: TGTTCCAGCAGCTTAGCGGGAGGCCGCACAGATACGCAGTATTTT.

This clone came up a few times. The chain combines TRBV4-1 with TRBJ1-6; TRBD1 is a possible D gene (6 bases). The germline CDR1 and CDR2 sequences are MGHRA and YSYEKL. The CDR3 contains 14 residues. V lost 1 base to trimming and J lost 9 bases, with 10 bases between them. Written as DNA, the CDR3 is TGCGCCAGCAGCCAAGGGGACATTTCTTCACCCCTCCACTTT. Its translation is CASSQGDISSPLHF.

This clone was seen repeatedly, ten times or more. This CDR3 is CASSLGQPSGPQHF. The CDR3 region has the DNA TGTGCCAGCAGTTTGGGACAGCCTTCGGGGCCCCAGCATTTT. The chain has TRBV6-1 and TRBJ1-5; 7 nucleotides align to TRBD1. The CDR3 is 14 residues long. Trimming at V came to 5 bases and at J to 9 bases, leaving 10 bases not matched to a gene. CDR1 is MNHNS, CDR2 SASEGT, per germline.

V gene TRBV4-1 combines with J gene TRBJ2-5; 9 positions match TRBD2. The trim removed 5 bases at V and 5 bases at J, leaving 18 bases unmatched. The CDR3 length is 18 residues. The germline CDR1 and CDR2 sequences are MGHRA and YSYEKL. The CDR3 DNA follows: TGCGCCAGCAGCAGGTTCGCCGGGACTAGCATGGGGGGGGAGACCCAGTACTTC. This encodes CASSRFAGTSMGGETQYF.

This chain uses TRBV4-1 with TRBJ1-2, with 7 bases aligning to TRBD1. CDR1 is MGHRA, CDR2 YSYEKL, per germline. The CDR3 is 14 residues long. The ends lost 3 bases at V and 6 bases at J; junction bases unmatched: 7. CDR3 protein: CASSQAGTVNGYTF. As DNA, the CDR3 is TGCGCCAGCAGCCAGGCCGGGACAGTCAATGGCTACACCTTC.

This rearrangement joins TRBV18 to TRBJ1-1; tentative D call: TRBD1 (5 bases). Trimming cost V 2 bases and J 0 bases, with 10 bases left between them. Germline values: CDR1 KGHSH, CDR2 LQKENI. The CDR3 is made up of 15 amino acids. This chain's CDR3 is CASSPSGPMNTEAFF. The CDR3 bases are TGTGCCAGCTCACCATCAGGGCCCATGAACACTGAAGCTTTCTTT.

The V and J genes are TRBV4-1 and TRBJ2-1; no clear D gene. Per the germline V gene, CDR1 is MGHRA and CDR2 is YSYEKL. The CDR3 is made up of 13 amino acids. V lost 4 bases, J lost 4 bases, and 8 bases lay in between. The CDR3 nucleotides are TGCGCCAGCAGCCCCCCAGGTTACAATGAGCAGTTCTTC. It yields the protein CASSPPGYNEQFF.

This clone was seen once. This chain uses TRBV4-2 with TRBJ2-7, with D unresolved. Germline CDR1 reads LGHNA; CDR2 reads YNFKEQ. The V and J ends lost 0 bases and 4 bases respectively, with 10 bases between them. The CDR3 is 14 amino acids. The CDR3 loop reads CASSQDILTYEQYF. Here the CDR3 DNA reads TGTGCCAGCAGCCAAGATATACTTACGTACGAGCAGTACTTC.

This chain connects TRBV6-1 to TRBJ1-5; 10 nucleotides align to TRBD1. The CDR3 spans 15 residues. The germline CDR1 and CDR2 sequences are MNHNS and SASEGT. The V and J ends lost 4 bases and 5 bases, in that order; junction bases with no gene match: 5. Written as DNA, the CDR3 is TGTGCCAGCAGTGGCCGGACAGGGGGTGATCAGCCCCAGCATTTT. Translated, it gives CASSGRTGGDQPQHF.

The rearrangement links TRBV4-1 to TRBJ2-3; 9 bases are shared with TRBD2. Trimming took 0 bases from V and 11 from J; bases not matched to a gene: 9. The CDR3 is made up of 15 amino acids. Germline V gene data show CDR1 as MGHRA and CDR2 as YSYEKL. The CDR3 DNA reads as TGCGCCAGCAGCCAAGAAGGGACTAGCACCCGGGGGCAGTATTTT. Its translation is CASSQEGTSTRGQYF.

The J gene is TRBJ2-2, the V gene TRBV5-1; 7 bases fit TRBD1. Trimming removed 5 bases from V and 5 bases from J; junction bases left unmatched: 6. CDR3 length: 14 amino acids. Germline assignment: CDR1 SGHRS and CDR2 YFSETQ. The chain's CDR3 is CASSRTGVTGELFF. The DNA for the CDR3 is TGCGCCAGCAGTAGAACAGGGGTGACCGGGGAGCTGTTTTTT.

V usage is TRBV4-3 and J usage is TRBJ1-5; D not certain. The CDR3 consists of 13 residues. Germline loops: CDR1 LGHNA, CDR2 YSLEER. Trimming removed 0 bases at V and 9 bases at J, with 9 bases between. The CDR3 region is CASSQEIGLPQHF. CDR3 nucleotides: TGCGCCAGCAGCCAAGAAATCGGTCTGCCCCAGCATTTT.

CDR3 coding DNA: TGTGCCAGCAGTGAGGAGAGATCAGGGGAGCTGTTTTTT. Protein product: CASSEERSGELFF. The gene calls are TRBV2 and TRBJ2-2; D is undetermined. Germline V gives CDR1 SNHLY, CDR2 FYNNEI. Trimming cost V 3 bases and J 8 bases, with 10 bases left between them. CDR3 length equals 13 residues. The full variable domain, completed using reference TRBV2 and TRBJ2-2, is EPEVTQTPSHQVTQMGQEVILRCVPISNHLYFYWYRQILGQKVEFLVSFYNNEISEKSEIFDDQFSVERPDGSNFTLKIRSTKLEDSAMYFCASSEERSGELFFGEGSRLTVL.

The chain combines TRBV11-3 with TRBJ2-2, with 8 bases lining up with TRBD2. The CDR3 spans 19 residues. The germline V gene encodes CDR1 SGHNT and CDR2 YENEEA. The J segment lost 0 bases and the V segment lost 4 bases, leaving 13 bases of the junction unmatched. The CDR3, as DNA: TGTGCCAGCAGCTCCGCGGGGGGATTCAGCGGTTCGAACACCGGGGAGCTGTTTTTT. Its protein product is CASSSAGGFSGSNTGELFF.

The chain uses TRBV18 and TRBJ1-2, with D possibly being TRBD1 (6 bases). Germline V lookup: CDR1 KGHSH, CDR2 LQKENI. V dropped 5 bases and J dropped 3 bases, with 7 bases sitting between them. The CDR3 consists of 12 residues. DNA for the CDR3: TGTGCCAGCTCATCAGGGGACTATGGCTACACCTTC. Protein sequence: CASSSGDYGYTF.

The rearrangement uses TRBV29-1 and TRBJ1-1; D call uncertain. The CDR3 loop spans 12 amino acids. CDR1 SQVTM and CDR2 ANQGSEA come from the germline V gene. V dropped 4 bases and J dropped 1 base, with 7 bases sitting between them. The CDR3 loop is CSVARSNTEAFF. The CDR3 DNA is TGCAGCGTTGCCAGGTCGAACACTGAAGCTTTCTTT.

The rearrangement uses TRBV12-5 and TRBJ1-1; 7 bases are a match to TRBD1. CDR1 LGHNT and CDR2 FRNRAP come from the germline V gene. J lost 5 bases, V lost 6 bases, and 9 bases had no gene match. The CDR3 sequence is 14 residues long. Here the CDR3 DNA reads TGTGCTAGTGGACCCCCTTACAGGGGAACTGAAGCTTTCTTT. Amino acid sequence: CASGPPYRGTEAFF.

The CDR3 is CASSPQDRDSSYEQYF. The CDR3 DNA follows: TGTGCCAGCAGCCCCCAAGACAGGGACAGCTCCTACGAGCAGTACTTC. This chain connects TRBV5-6 to TRBJ2-7, with TRBD1 matching 7 bases. Unmatched junction bases numbered 10, after V lost 4 bases and J lost 0 bases. Germline V gene data show CDR1 as SGHDT and CDR2 as YYEEEE. There are 16 residues in the CDR3.

The chain couples TRBV23-1 to TRBJ2-2; 10 bases line up with TRBD2. TRBV23-1 has ORF status, its function being uncertain. This CDR3 region has 21 residues. The trim removed 0 bases at V and 0 bases at J, leaving 13 bases unmatched. The DNA of the CDR3 is TGCGCCAGCAGTCAATCGCCTAGCGGGAGCTTTGAAGCTTCGAACACCGGGGAGCTGTTTTTT. This gives the protein CASSQSPSGSFEASNTGELFF.

This chain connects TRBV5-1 to TRBJ2-7; 11 bases fit TRBD2. This CDR3 has 15 amino acids. Germline V gene lookup returns CDR1 SGHRS and CDR2 YFSETQ. Losses at the gene ends were 3 bases for V and 3 bases for J; bases not matched to a gene: 5. The CDR3 DNA sequence: TGCGCCAGCAGCTCCGCACTAGCGGGGGTCTACGAGCAGTACTTC. Amino acids: CASSSALAGVYEQYF.

The chain employs TRBV5-4 and TRBJ1-4; D call uncertain. This CDR3 has 13 residues. Germline V CDR1 and CDR2: SGHNT, YYREEE (reference sequence). Trimming pared 6 bases from V and 8 bases from J, leaving 14 bases between. This CDR3 is CASKEVTGEKLFF. The CDR3, as DNA: TGTGCCAGCAAGGAGGTAACTGGCGAAAAACTGTTTTTT.

The chain carries TRBV7-9 and TRBJ2-2, with 13 positions matching TRBD2. CDR1 SEHNR and CDR2 FQNEAQ come from the germline V gene (reference sequence). There are 15 residues in the CDR3. The V segment lost 8 bases and the J segment 6 bases; nucleotides outside the gene matches: 6. Here the CDR3 reads CASFPLAGGPGELFF. CDR3 DNA: TGTGCCAGCTTCCCACTAGCGGGAGGGCCCGGGGAGCTGTTTTTT.

This rearrangement joins TRBV10-3 to TRBJ1-1; weak D call: TRBD1 (5 bases). CDR3 length equals 15 residues. With 3 bases removed from V and 4 bases from J, the gap between germline ends came to 15 bases. Germline V gene sequence: CDR1 ENHRY, CDR2 SYGVKD. DNA for the CDR3: TGTGCCATCAGTGACCTCCAGGGAGGGAGCACTGAAGCTTTCTTT. It encodes CAISDLQGGSTEAFF.

The V call is TRBV19, the J call TRBJ2-7, with TRBD1 matching 9 bases. The junction had 4 bases not matched to a gene; V was cut back by 7 bases and J by 3 bases. CDR1 LNHDA and CDR2 SQIVND come from the germline V gene (reference sequence). CDR3 length: 13 residues. This CDR3 reads CASTPGQGYEQYF. CDR3 nucleotide sequence: TGTGCCAGTACGCCGGGACAGGGCTACGAGCAGTACTTC.

The V and J genes are TRBV4-2 and TRBJ2-7, with 12 bases aligning to TRBD2. This CDR3 region has 16 residues. V trimming: 3 bases; J trimming: 0 bases; junction bases outside the gene matches: 3. CDR1 is LGHNA, CDR2 YNFKEQ, per germline. CDR3 nucleotides: TGTGCCAGCAGCCACCAGACTAGCGGGGGCTCCTACGAGCAGTACTTC. Amino acids: CASSHQTSGGSYEQYF.